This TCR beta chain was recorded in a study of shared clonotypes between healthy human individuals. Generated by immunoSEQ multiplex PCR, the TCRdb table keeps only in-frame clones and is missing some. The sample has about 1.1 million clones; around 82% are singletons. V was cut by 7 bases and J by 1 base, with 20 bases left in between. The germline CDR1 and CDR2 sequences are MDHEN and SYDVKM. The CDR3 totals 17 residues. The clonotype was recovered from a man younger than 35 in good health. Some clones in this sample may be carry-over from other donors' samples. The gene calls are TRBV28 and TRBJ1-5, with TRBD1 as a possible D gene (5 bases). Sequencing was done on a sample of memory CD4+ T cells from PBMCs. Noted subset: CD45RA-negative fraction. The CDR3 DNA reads TGTGCCAGCACCCAATGGGGGTGGGTCCGGAGCAATCAGCCCCAGCATTTT. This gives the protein CASTQWGWVRSNQPQHF.